The clone carrying this T cell receptor (beta chain) occurred once. These data originate in a study of blood T cell repertoires in COVID-19. Unmatched junction bases numbered 7, after V lost 4 bases and J lost 6 bases. There are 16 residues in the CDR3. The germline CDR1 and CDR2 sequences are ENHRY and SYGVKD. Only in-frame clones appear in the TCRdb table, and some are missing; sequencing was by immunoSEQ multiplex PCR. Here the sample spans 150,000 to 180,000 clones, around 83% being singletons. Sequencing input: peripheral blood. The TCR sequence derives from a woman aged 55-70 years with acute or convalescent COVID-19. The rearrangement uses TRBV10-3 and TRBJ2-3, with 13 bases fitting TRBD2. CDR3 in DNA: TGTGCCATCAGTGGCCAACTAGCGGGGGGGCTGGATACGCAGTATTTT. This gives the protein CAISGQLAGGLDTQYF.